These 11 T cell receptor beta chains came from one sample sequenced in a study of shared clonotypes between healthy human individuals. TCRdb keeps only in-frame clones here, not all; method: immunoSEQ multiplex PCR. The sample holds 2,500,000 or so clones, about 92% seen once. The specimen sequenced was naive CD4+ T cells sorted from blood. As to subset: CD45RA+ positively selected. The receptors were gathered from a man aged 18 to 30 in good health.

The V call is TRBV7-2, the J call TRBJ2-7; D is unresolved. CDR3 size: 13 residues. Germline loops: CDR1 SGHTA, CDR2 FQGNSA. V lost 1 base to trimming and J lost 7 bases, with 11 bases between them. CDR3: CASSLVGSKEQYF. CDR3 DNA: TGTGCCAGCAGCTTAGTCGGCTCGAAAGAGCAGTACTTC.

V gene TRBV6-1 combines with J gene TRBJ2-5, with TRBD1 identical over 8 bases. The CDR3 runs 15 residues. V lost 7 bases, J lost 2 bases, and 9 bases stayed unmatched. CDR1 is MNHNS and CDR2 is SASEGT in the germline V gene. The CDR3 coding sequence is TGTGCCAGCATCTCAGGGGGCGCGGGGCAAGAGACCCAGTACTTC. It codes for CASISGGAGQETQYF.

The genes are TRBV6-1 and TRBJ2-3; D might be TRBD1 (5 bases). Germline CDR1 MNHNS, CDR2 SASEGT. This CDR3 is built from 13 residues. Deletions cut 10 bases from V and 7 bases from J, with 18 bases between. CDR3: CATKGIRQHTQYF. CDR3 bases: TGTGCCACCAAGGGCATCCGACAGCATACGCAGTATTTT.

The chain links TRBV5-1 to TRBJ2-3; 12 bases match TRBD2. With 4 bases clipped from V and 4 bases from J, the junction kept 10 bases outside the gene matches. From germline, CDR1 is SGHRS and CDR2 YFSETQ. The CDR3 runs 17 residues. Written as DNA, the CDR3 is TGCGCCAGCAGCCTTAGGACTAGCGGGGTGAGTCCAGATACGCAGTATTTT. Translating gives CASSLRTSGVSPDTQYF.

The CDR3 DNA reads TGTGCCAGCAGCCCAGGGACAGGGGCAAATTCACCCCTCCACTTT. Translating it yields CASSPGTGANSPLHF. V usage is TRBV7-6 and J usage is TRBJ1-6, with 10 bases that match TRBD1. With V trimmed by 5 bases and J by 7 bases, 5 bases remained unmatched. The CDR3 extends over 15 amino acids. Germline CDR1 is SGHVS and CDR2 is FNYEAQ. Full variable domain (missing parts from reference TRBV7-6 and TRBJ1-6): GAGVSQSPRYKVTKRGQDVALRCDPISGHVSLYWYRQALGQGPEFLTYFNYEAQQDKSGLPNDRFSAERPEGSISTLTIQRTEQRDSAMYRCASSPGTGANSPLHFGNGTRLTVT.

The chain joins TRBV6-1 to TRBJ2-5, with 10 bases fitting TRBD1. The CDR3 covers 14 residues. CDR1 is MNHNS, CDR2 SASEGT, per germline. J lost 4 bases, V lost 7 bases, and 6 bases had no gene match. CDR3 in DNA: TGTGCCAGCACCCAGACAGGGGGCATAGAGACCCAGTACTTC. It encodes CASTQTGGIETQYF.

The chain employs TRBV30 and TRBJ1-3, with D tentatively TRBD1 (5 bases). The CDR3 covers 16 residues. Germline V gives CDR1 GTSNPN, CDR2 SVGIG (reference sequence). Trimming took off 3 bases at V and 1 base at J, with 16 bases between the two ends. CDR3 sequence: CAWRDMGLASGNTIYF. The CDR3 DNA reads TGTGCCTGGAGGGATATGGGACTGGCTTCTGGAAACACCATATATTTT.

The chain uses TRBV4-1 and TRBJ2-2; 9 bases fit TRBD2. Germline values: CDR1 MGHRA, CDR2 YSYEKL. V was pared by 0 bases and J by 7 bases, with 12 bases of the junction left unmatched. The CDR3 is made up of 18 amino acids. The CDR3 spells CASSQDGVAGDLSGELFF. In DNA, the CDR3 is TGCGCCAGCAGCCAAGATGGGGTAGCGGGAGATCTGAGCGGGGAGCTGTTTTTT.

The V gene is TRBV9, the J gene TRBJ1-1, with D uncertain. The V and J ends lost 0 bases and 3 bases respectively, with 9 bases between them. CDR1 is SGDLS and CDR2 is YYNGEE in the germline V gene. The CDR3 runs to 14 residues. CDR3 residues: CASSVDPGDTEAFF. The CDR3 bases are TGTGCCAGCAGCGTAGATCCCGGGGACACTGAAGCTTTCTTT.

The J gene is TRBJ2-5, the V gene TRBV9, with 13 positions matching TRBD2. CDR3 length: 15 residues. V lost 4 bases, J lost 5 bases, and 5 bases stayed unmatched. Germline CDR1 reads SGDLS; CDR2 reads YYNGEE. The CDR3: CASSFTGLAGETQYF. The CDR3 DNA reads as TGTGCCAGCAGCTTTACGGGACTAGCGGGGGAGACCCAGTACTTC. The full variable domain, rest sourced from reference TRBV9 and TRBJ2-5, is DSGVTQTPKHLITATGQRVTLRCSPRSGDLSVYWYQQSLDQGLQFLIQYYNGEERAKGNILERFSAQQFPDLHSELNLSSLELGDSALYFCASSFTGLAGETQYFGPGTRLLVL.

The V call is TRBV27, the J call TRBJ2-7; 7 bases are shared with TRBD1. CDR1 and CDR2 from the germline V gene are MNHEY and SMNVEV (reference sequence). V trimming: 3 bases; J trimming: 9 bases; junction bases outside the gene matches: 20. The CDR3 totals 17 residues. The CDR3 nucleotides are TGTGCCAGCAGTTTCCCGGGACAGCCCCCCCAAGCAGGATGGCAGTACTTC. Translating it yields CASSFPGQPPQAGWQYF.